These T cell receptor beta chains were read from a single sample in a study of patients and donors after allogeneic stem cell transplantation. TCRdb re-called the RT-PCR reads through MiXCR, storing one row per CDR3 protein. Altogether about a million distinct CDR3 sequences are present, 18% being singletons, with the ten largest covering roughly 6%. The sequenced material came from blood, either unsorted or a sorted T cell fraction (not recorded which). These receptors came from a human donor who was either an allogeneic HSCT recipient or a stem cell or donor lymphocyte infusion donor (not recorded which). It is not recorded whose cells these are; they may come from a transplant donor. CDR3s include the opening cysteine and the closing phenylalanine or tryptophan. A D gene is named only where the DNA matches it firmly. Rows give clone size only sometimes, using once, few, many, or a class for an expanded clone.

16,TRBD2,TRBJ2-1,.,TRBV10-3,TGTGCCATCAGTACTAGCGGGGGGAGCTCCTACAATGAGCAGTTCTTC,CAISTSGGSSYNEQFF
14,TRBD2,TRBJ2-7,few,TRBV7-9,TGTGCCAGCAGCTTAGCTCTAGCGGGAGTCGAGCAGTACTTC,CASSLALAGVEQYF
14,.,TRBJ2-7,few,TRBV29-1,TGCAGCGCAGCAAGTGGGGTTTGCTCCTACGAGCAGTACTTC,CSAASGVCSYEQYF
15,TRBD2,TRBJ2-5,few,TRBV9,TGTGCCAGCAGCGTGGGTGCGGGAGGGGAAGAGACCCAGTACTTC,CASSVGAGGEETQYF
15,.,TRBJ1-4,.,TRBV12-3/TRBV12-4,TGTGCCAGCAGGTGGACAGAAGCAACTAATGAAAAACTGTTTTTT,CASRWTEATNEKLFF
15,.,TRBJ2-3,.,TRBV9,TGTGCCAGCAGCTCGGCCGGCTCTCTCACAGATACGCAGTATTTT,CASSSAGSLTDTQYF
15,.,TRBJ1-5,.,TRBV7-8,TGTGCCAGCAGCCATTCCGGGGAGATGGATCAGCCCCAGCATTTT,CASSHSGEMDQPQHF
12,.,TRBJ2-3,.,TRBV5-1,TGCGCCAGCAGCCAACCCCCCAATACGCAGTATTTT,CASSQPPNTQYF
16,.,TRBJ2-5,few,TRBV18,TGTGCCAGCTCTTACGACGTCGCCGGGAGAAAAGAGACCCAGTACTTC,CASSYDVAGRKETQYF
15,.,TRBJ2-2,.,TRBV12-3/TRBV12-4,TGTGCCAGCAGTGCACTACCGGGACAAACCGGGGAGCTGTTTTTT,CASSALPGQTGELFF
14,TRBD2,TRBJ2-1,once,TRBV6-1,TGTGCCAGCACCGTGGTAGCGGGAGCCACTGAGCAGTTCTTC,CASTVVAGATEQFF
13,.,TRBJ1-2,few,TRBV20-1,TGCAGTGCTACCGGCCCAGGAAACTATGGCTACACCTTC,CSATGPGNYGYTF
13,TRBD2,TRBJ2-5,.,TRBV29-1,TGCAGCGTTCCAGCGGGAGGGAGAGAGACCCAGTACTTC,CSVPAGGRETQYF
15,TRBD1,TRBJ1-2,.,TRBV6-1,TGTGCCAGCAGGGAAGGGGCGACAGGGGGTAACGGCTACACCTTC,CASREGATGGNGYTF